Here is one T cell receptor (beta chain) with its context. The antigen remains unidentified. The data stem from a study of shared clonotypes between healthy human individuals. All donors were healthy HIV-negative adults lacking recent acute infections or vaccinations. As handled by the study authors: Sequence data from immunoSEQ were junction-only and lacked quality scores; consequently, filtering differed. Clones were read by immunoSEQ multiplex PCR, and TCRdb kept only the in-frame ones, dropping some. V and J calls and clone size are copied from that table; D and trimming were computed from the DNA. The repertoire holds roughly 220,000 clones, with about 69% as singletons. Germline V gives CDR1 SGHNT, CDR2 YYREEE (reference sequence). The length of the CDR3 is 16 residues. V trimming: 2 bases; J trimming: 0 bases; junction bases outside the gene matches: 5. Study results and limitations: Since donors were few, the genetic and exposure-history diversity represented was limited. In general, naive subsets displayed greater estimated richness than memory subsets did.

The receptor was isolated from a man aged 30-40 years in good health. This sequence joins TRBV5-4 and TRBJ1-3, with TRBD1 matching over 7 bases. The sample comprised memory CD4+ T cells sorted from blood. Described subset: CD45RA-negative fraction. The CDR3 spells CASSLQGHSSGNTIYF. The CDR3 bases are TGTGCCAGCAGCTTACAGGGGCATAGCTCTGGAAACACCATATATTTT.